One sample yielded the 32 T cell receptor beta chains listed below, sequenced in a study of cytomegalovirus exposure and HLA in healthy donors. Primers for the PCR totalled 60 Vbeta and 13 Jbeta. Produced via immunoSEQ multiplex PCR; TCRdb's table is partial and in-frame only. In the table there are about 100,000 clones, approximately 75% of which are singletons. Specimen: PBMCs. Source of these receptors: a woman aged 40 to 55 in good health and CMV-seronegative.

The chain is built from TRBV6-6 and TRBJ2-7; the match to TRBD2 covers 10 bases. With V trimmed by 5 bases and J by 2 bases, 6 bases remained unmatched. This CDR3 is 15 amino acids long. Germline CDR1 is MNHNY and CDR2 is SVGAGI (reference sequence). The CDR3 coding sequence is TGTGCCAGCAGTCCCCCTAGCGGGAGTGCCTACGAGCAGTACTTC. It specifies CASSPPSGSAYEQYF.

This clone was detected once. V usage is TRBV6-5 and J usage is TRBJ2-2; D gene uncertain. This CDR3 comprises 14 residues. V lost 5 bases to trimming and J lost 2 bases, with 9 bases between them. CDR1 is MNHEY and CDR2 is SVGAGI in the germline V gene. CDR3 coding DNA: TGTGCCAGCAGTGAACCAGGCAACACCGGGGAGCTGTTTTTT. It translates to CASSEPGNTGELFF.

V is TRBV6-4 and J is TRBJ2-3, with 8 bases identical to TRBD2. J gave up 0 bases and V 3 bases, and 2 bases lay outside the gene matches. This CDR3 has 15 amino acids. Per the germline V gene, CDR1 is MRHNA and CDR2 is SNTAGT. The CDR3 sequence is CASSESSGSTDTQYF. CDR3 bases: TGTGCCAGCAGTGAGTCTAGCGGGAGCACAGATACGCAGTATTTT.

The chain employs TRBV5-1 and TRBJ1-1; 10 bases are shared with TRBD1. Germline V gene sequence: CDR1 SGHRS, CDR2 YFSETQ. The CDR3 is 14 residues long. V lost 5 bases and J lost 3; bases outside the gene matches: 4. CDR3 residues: CASRLTGGYTEAFF. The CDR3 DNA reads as TGCGCCAGCAGACTGACAGGGGGCTACACTGAAGCTTTCTTT.

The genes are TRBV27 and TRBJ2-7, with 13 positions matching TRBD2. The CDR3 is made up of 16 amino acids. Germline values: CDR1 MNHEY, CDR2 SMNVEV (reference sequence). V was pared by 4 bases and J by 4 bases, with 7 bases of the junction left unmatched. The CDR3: CASSSWTSGSMYEQYF. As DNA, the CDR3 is TGTGCCAGCAGTTCCTGGACTAGCGGGAGTATGTACGAGCAGTACTTC.

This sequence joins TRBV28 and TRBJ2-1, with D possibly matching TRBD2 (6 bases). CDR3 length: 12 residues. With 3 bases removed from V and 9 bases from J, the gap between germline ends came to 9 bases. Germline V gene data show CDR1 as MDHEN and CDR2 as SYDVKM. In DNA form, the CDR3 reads TGTGCCAGCAGTTTGAGGGGAGGTGAGCAGTTCTTC. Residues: CASSLRGGEQFF.

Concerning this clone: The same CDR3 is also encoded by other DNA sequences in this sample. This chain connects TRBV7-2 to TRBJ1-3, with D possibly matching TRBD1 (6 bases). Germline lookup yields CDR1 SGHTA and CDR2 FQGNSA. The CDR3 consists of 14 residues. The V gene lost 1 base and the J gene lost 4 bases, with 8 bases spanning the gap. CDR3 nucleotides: TGTGCCAGCAGCTTAGACAGGGTCGGAAACACCATATATTTT. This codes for CASSLDRVGNTIYF.

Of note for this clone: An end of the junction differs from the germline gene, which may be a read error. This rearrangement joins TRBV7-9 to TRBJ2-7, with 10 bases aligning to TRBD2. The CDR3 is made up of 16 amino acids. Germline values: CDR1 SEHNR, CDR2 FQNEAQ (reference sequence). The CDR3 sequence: CSSSPSGLASSYEQYF. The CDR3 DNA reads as TGTTCCAGCAGCCCCTCGGGACTAGCGTCCTCCTACGAGCAGTACTTC.

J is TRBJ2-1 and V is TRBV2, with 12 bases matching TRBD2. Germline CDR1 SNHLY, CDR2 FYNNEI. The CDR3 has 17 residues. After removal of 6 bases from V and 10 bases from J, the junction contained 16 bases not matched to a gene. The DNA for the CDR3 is TGTGCCAGCAGCCCGAAGCGTTCGTGGACTAGCGGGGTCGAGCAGTTCTTC. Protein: CASSPKRSWTSGVEQFF.

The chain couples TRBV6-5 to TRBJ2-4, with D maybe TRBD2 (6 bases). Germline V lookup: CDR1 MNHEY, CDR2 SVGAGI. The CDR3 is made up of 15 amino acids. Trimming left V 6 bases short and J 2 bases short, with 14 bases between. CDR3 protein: CASRDLEGSKNIQYF. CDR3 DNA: TGTGCCAGCAGAGACCTGGAGGGATCCAAAAACATTCAGTACTTC.

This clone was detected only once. The CDR3 bases are TGTGCCAGCAGTGAATCCCCCCCCTGGCCAAACTATGGCTACACCTTC. It yields the protein CASSESPPWPNYGYTF. V gene TRBV25-1 combines with J gene TRBJ1-2; D gene unclear. V lost 1 base and J 2 bases, leaving 14 bases between the germline ends. This CDR3 is 16 amino acids long. CDR1 and CDR2 from the germline V gene are MGHDK and SYGVNS.

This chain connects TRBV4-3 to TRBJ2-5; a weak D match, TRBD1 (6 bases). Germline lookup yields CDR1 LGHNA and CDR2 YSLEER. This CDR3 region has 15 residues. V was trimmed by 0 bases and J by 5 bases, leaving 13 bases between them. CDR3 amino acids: CASSQELGGLETQYF. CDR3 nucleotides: TGCGCCAGCAGCCAAGAATTAGGGGGTCTCGAGACCCAGTACTTC.

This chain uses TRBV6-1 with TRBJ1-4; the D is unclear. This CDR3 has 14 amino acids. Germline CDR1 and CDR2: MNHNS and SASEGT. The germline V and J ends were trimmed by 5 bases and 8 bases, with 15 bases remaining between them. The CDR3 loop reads CASSRRGASEKLFF. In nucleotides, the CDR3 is TGTGCCAGCAGTCGACGAGGCGCATCGGAAAAACTGTTTTTT.

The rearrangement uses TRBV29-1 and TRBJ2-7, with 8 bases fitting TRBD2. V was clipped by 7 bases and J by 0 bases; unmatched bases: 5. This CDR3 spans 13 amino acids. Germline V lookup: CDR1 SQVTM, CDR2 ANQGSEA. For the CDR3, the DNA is TGCAGCGCCACTGGGACTAGCTCCTACGAGCAGTACTTC. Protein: CSATGTSSYEQYF.

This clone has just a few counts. The CDR3 coding sequence is TGCGCCAGCACTGTGCCTGAGTCCTACGAGCAGTACTTC. This encodes CASTVPESYEQYF. This rearrangement joins TRBV10-2 to TRBJ2-5, with D uncertain. The DNA end lines up better with TRBJ2-7; the J call may be wrong. The CDR3 length is 13 residues. CDR1 is WSHSY, CDR2 SAAADI, per germline.

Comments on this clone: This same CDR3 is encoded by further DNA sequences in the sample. The CDR3 loop reads CSARDSYGYTF. For the CDR3, the DNA is TGCAGTGCTAGAGATTCTTATGGCTACACCTTC. The chain uses TRBV20-1 and TRBJ1-2; D unresolved. Germline V gene data show CDR1 as DFQATT and CDR2 as SNEGSKA (reference sequence). V lost 0 bases and J 5 bases, leaving 4 bases between the germline ends. This CDR3 has 11 amino acids.

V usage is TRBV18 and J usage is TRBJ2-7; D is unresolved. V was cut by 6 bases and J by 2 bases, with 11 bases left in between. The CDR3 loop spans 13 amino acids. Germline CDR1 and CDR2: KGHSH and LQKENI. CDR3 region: CASSRGGAYEQYF. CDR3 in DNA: TGTGCCAGCTCCCGTGGCGGTGCCTACGAGCAGTACTTC. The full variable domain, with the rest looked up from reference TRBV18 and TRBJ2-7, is NAGVMQNPRHLVRRRGQEARLRCSPMKGHSHVYWYRQLPEEGLKFMVYLQKENIIDESGMPKERFSAEFPKEGPSILRIQQVVRGDSAAYFCASSRGGAYEQYFGPGTRLTVT.

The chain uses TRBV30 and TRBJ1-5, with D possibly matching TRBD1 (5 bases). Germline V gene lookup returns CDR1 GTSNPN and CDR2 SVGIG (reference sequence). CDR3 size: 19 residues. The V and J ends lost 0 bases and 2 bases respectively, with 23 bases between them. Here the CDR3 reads CAWSVQIGVSWGRNQPQHF. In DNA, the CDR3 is TGTGCCTGGAGTGTACAGATAGGGGTGTCGTGGGGTCGCAATCAGCCCCAGCATTTT.

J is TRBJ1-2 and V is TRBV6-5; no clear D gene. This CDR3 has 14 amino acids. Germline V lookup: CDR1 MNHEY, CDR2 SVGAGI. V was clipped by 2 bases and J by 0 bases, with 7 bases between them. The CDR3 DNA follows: TGTGCCAGCAGTTACGGCGGAGCTAACTATGGCTACACCTTC. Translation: CASSYGGANYGYTF.

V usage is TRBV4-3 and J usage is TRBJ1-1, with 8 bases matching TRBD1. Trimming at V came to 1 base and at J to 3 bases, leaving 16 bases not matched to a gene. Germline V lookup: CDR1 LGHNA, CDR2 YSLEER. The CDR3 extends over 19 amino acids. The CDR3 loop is CASSQGPGTGVFKDTEAFF. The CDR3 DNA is TGCGCCAGCAGCCAAGGGCCCGGGACAGGAGTTTTTAAGGACACTGAAGCTTTCTTT.

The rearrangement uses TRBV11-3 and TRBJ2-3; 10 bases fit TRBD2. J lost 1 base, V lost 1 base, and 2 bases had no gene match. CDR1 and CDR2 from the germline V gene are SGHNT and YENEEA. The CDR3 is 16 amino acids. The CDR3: CASSLGTSGRTDTQYF. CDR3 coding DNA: TGTGCCAGCAGCTTAGGGACTAGCGGCCGCACAGATACGCAGTATTTT.

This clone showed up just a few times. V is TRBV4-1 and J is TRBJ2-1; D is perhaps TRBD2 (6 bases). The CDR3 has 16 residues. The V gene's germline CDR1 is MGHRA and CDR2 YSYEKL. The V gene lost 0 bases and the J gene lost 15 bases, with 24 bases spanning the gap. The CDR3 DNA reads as TGCGCCAGCAGCCAAGATCAATCGGGCGGGACTGGCCGAGGGTTCTTC. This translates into CASSQDQSGGTGRGFF.

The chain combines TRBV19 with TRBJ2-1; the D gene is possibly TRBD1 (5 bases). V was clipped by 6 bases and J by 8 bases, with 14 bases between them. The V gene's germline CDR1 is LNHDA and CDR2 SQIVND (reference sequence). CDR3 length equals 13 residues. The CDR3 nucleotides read TGTGCCAGTAGGGGAATAAGGGGCTATGAGCAGTTCTTC. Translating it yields CASRGIRGYEQFF.

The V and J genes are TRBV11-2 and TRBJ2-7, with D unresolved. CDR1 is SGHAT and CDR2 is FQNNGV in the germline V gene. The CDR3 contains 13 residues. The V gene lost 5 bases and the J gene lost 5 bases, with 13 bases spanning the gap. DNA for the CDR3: TGTGCCAGCAGCGTGTCACCTACCAACGAGCAGTACTTC. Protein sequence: CASSVSPTNEQYF.

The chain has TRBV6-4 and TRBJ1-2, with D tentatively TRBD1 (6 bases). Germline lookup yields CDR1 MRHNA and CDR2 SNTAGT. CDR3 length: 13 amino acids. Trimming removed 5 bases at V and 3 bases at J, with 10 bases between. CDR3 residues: CASSTGIYYGYTF. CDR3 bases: TGTGCCAGCAGTACAGGGATCTACTATGGCTACACCTTC.

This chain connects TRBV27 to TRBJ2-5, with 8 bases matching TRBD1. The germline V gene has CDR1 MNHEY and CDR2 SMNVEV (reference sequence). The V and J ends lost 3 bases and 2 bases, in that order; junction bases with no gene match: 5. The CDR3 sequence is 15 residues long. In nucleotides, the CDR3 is TGTGCCAGCAGTTTCTCGCGACAGGGGCAAGAGACCCAGTACTTC. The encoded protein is CASSFSRQGQETQYF.

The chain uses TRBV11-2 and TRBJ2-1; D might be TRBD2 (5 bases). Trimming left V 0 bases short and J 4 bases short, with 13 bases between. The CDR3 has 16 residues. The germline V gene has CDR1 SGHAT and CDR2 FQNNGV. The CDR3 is CASSLDGVSIYNEQFF. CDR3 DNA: TGTGCCAGCAGCTTAGACGGGGTATCGATTTACAATGAGCAGTTCTTC. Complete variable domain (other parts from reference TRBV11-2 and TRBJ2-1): EAGVAQSPRYKIIEKRQSVAFWCNPISGHATLYWYQQILGQGPKLLIQFQNNGVVDDSQLPKDRFSAERLKGVDSTLKIQPAKLEDSAVYLCASSLDGVSIYNEQFFGPGTRLTVL.

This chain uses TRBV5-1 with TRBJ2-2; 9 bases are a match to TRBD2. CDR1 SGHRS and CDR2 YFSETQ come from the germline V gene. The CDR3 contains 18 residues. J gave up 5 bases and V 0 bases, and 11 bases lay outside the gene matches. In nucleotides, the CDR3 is TGCGCCAGCAGCTTGGGTTTTCTAGCGGGACATATAACCGGGGAGCTGTTTTTT. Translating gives CASSLGFLAGHITGELFF.

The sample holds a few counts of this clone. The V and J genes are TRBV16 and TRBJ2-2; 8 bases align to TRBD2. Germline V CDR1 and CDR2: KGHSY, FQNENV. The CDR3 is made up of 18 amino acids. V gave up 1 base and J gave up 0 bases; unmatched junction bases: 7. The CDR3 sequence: CASSQWVAGTANTGELFF. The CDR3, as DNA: TGTGCCAGCAGCCAATGGGTAGCGGGGACCGCGAACACCGGGGAGCTGTTTTTT.

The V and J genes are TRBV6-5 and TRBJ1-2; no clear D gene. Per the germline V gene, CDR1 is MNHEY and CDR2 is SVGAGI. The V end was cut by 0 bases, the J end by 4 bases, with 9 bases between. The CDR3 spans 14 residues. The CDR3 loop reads CASSYSEDTYGYTF. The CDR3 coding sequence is TGTGCCAGCAGTTACTCGGAAGACACCTATGGCTACACCTTC.

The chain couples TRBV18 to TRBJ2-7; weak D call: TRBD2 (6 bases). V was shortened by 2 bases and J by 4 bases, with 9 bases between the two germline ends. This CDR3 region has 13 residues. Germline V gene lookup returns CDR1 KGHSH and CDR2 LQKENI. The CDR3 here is CASSPIAGYEQYF. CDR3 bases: TGTGCCAGCTCACCAATTGCGGGGTACGAGCAGTACTTC. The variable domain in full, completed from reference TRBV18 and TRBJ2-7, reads NAGVMQNPRHLVRRRGQEARLRCSPMKGHSHVYWYRQLPEEGLKFMVYLQKENIIDESGMPKERFSAEFPKEGPSILRIQQVVRGDSAAYFCASSPIAGYEQYFGPGTRLTVT.

For the CDR3, the DNA is TGCGCCAGCAGGCTGGAGGGAGCAGTCCACGAGCAGTACTTC. The encoded protein is CASRLEGAVHEQYF. The chain uses TRBV5-1 and TRBJ2-7, with D perhaps matching TRBD2 (6 bases). CDR1 and CDR2 from the germline V gene are SGHRS and YFSETQ. Trimming removed 5 bases from V and 5 bases from J, with 17 bases in between. The CDR3 length is 14 residues.